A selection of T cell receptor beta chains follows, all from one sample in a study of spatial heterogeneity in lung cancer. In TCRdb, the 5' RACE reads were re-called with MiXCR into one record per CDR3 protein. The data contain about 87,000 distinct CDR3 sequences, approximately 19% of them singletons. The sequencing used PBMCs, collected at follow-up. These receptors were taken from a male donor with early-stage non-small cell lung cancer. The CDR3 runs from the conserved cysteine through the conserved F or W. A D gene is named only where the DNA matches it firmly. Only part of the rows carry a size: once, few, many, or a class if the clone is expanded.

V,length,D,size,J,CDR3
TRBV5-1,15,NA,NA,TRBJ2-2,CASSVYTTNTGELFF
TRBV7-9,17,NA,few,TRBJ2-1,CASSSLAVAETYNEQFF
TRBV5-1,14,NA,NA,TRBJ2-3,CASSLEAATDTQYF
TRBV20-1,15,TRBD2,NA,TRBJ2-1,CSAETSGVHYNEQFF
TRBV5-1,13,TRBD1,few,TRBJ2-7,CASSAGQVYEQYF
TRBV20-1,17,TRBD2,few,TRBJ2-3,CSARAIAGGRNTDTQYF
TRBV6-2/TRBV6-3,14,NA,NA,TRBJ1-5,CASSPDSGNQPQHF
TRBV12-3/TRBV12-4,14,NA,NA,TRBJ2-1,CASGQSGAYNEQFF
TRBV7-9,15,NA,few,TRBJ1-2,CASSLVGRSGDGYTF
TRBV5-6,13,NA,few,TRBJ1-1,CASSRVGNTEAFF
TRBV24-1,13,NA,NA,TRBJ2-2,CATSDLYGGELFF
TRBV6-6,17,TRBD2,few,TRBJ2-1,CASSYYSTGTSGNEQFF
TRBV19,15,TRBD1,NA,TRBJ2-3,CASREPGQGTDTQYF
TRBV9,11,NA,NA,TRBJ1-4,CASSRSGKLFF
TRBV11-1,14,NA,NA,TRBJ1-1,CASSSPRRNTEAFF
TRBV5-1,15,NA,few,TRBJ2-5,CASSLDGAYQETQYF
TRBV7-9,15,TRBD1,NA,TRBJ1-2,CAGKEEQGTNYGYTF
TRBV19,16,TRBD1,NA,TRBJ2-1,CASSTPRGQLYNEQFF
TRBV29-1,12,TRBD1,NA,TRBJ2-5,CSVPQGWETQYF
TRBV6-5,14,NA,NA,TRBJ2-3,CASSRSPSTDTQYF
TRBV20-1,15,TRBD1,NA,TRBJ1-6,CSASQTGGTHSPLHF
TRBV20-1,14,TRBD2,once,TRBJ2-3,CSAATGLAGPLQYF
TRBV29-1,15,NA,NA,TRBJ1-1,CSVAGTQTRQAEAFF
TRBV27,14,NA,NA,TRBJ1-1,CASSLWDLNTEAFF